The clone carrying this TCR beta chain was observed a handful of times. CDR3 length: 15 amino acids. V was cut by 2 bases and J by 0 bases, with 9 bases left in between. Germline CDR1 MNHEY, CDR2 SVGAGI. This entry is derived from a study of T cell repertoires in cytomegalovirus infection. Study information: Based on public TCR beta signatures, there were indications of CMV infection and of a matching HLA type.

TCRdb redid the calling of the reads with MiXCR, one entry per CDR3 protein. The sample lists under 300,000 distinct CDR3 sequences; about 12% were seen once. The sequence derives from a human donor in good health (CMV status not recorded). Some clones in this sample may be carry-over from other donors' samples. The chain employs TRBV6-5 and TRBJ2-3, with D perhaps assigned TRBD1 or TRBD2 (5 bases each). The sample consisted of PBMCs. The CDR3: CASSYRDVSTDTQYF. CDR3 coding DNA: TGTGCCAGCAGTTACAGGGACGTTAGCACAGATACGCAGTATTTT.